The 25 T cell receptor beta chains below all came from one sample that was sequenced in a study of neoadjuvant anti-PD-1 for oral cavity cancer. Sequenced by immunoSEQ multiplex PCR; TCRdb stores in-frame clones only, minus some. The sample has roughly 32,000 clones, 70% to 80% seen once; the top ten hold around 3%. Specified time point: after neoadjuvant nivolumab, at surgical resection. Material: PBMCs, obtained after nivolumab (anti-PD-1) treatment. These receptors originate from a person between 40 and 85 years old with oral cavity squamous cell carcinoma.

The chain combines TRBV7-8 with TRBJ1-3; maybe TRBD1 (6 bases). Trimming removed 5 bases from V and 5 bases from J, with 13 bases in between. Germline V gene lookup returns CDR1 SGHVS and CDR2 FQNEAQ. There are 14 residues in the CDR3. Here the CDR3 DNA reads TGTGCCAGCAGCCCTAGACAGGAGAGAAACACCATATATTTT. Translation: CASSPRQERNTIYF.

V and J are TRBV6-5 and TRBJ1-1, with D unclear. The CDR3 has 14 residues. Germline CDR1 reads MNHEY; CDR2 reads SVGAGI. Between the trimmed V and J ends, which lost 5 bases and 4 bases, there was a span of 14 bases. DNA of the CDR3: TGTGCCAGCAGTCAACTCGCCGGGTTCACTGAAGCTTTCTTT. Translated: CASSQLAGFTEAFF.

The gene calls are TRBV7-9 and TRBJ1-5; tentatively, D is TRBD1 (6 bases). CDR1 SEHNR and CDR2 FQNEAQ come from the germline V gene (reference sequence). The V end was cut by 5 bases, the J end by 3 bases, with 8 bases between. This CDR3 comprises 13 residues. The CDR3 coding sequence is TGTGCCAGCAGCCCAGGGGTCAATCAGCCCCAGCATTTT. Amino acids: CASSPGVNQPQHF.

This chain links TRBV4-3 with TRBJ1-2; a possible D gene is TRBD1 (5 bases). The germline V gene has CDR1 LGHNA and CDR2 YSLEER. There are 14 residues in the CDR3. Trimming cost V 1 base and J 2 bases, with 8 bases left between them. The CDR3 loop reads CASSQVRGNYGYTF. CDR3 nucleotide sequence: TGCGCCAGCAGCCAAGTCCGGGGCAACTATGGCTACACCTTC.

V is TRBV5-1 and J is TRBJ1-3; D is ambiguous. The CDR3 is 15 amino acids. V shed 4 bases and J shed 2 bases, with 13 bases lying between them. From germline, CDR1 is SGHRS and CDR2 YFSETQ. The CDR3 loop is CASSPGRVTGNTIYF. CDR3 DNA sequence: TGCGCCAGCAGCCCGGGTAGGGTAACTGGAAACACCATATATTTT.

The chain employs TRBV5-1 and TRBJ2-1, with TRBD1 identical over 7 bases. Trimming at V came to 5 bases and at J to 6 bases, leaving 14 bases not matched to a gene. The CDR3 sequence is 16 residues long. In germline, CDR1 is SGHRS, CDR2 YFSETQ. The CDR3 protein is CASRETGANRVNEQFF. The CDR3, as DNA: TGCGCCAGCAGAGAAACAGGGGCGAACCGTGTCAATGAGCAGTTCTTC.

This chain joins TRBV19 and TRBJ2-2; 9 positions match TRBD1. Trimming cost V 5 bases and J 4 bases; bases outside gene matches: 11. The CDR3 spans 17 residues. Germline-derived CDR1 and CDR2 are LNHDA and SQIVND (reference sequence). This CDR3 is CASSRPRGTGSTGELFF. CDR3 sequence (DNA): TGTGCCAGTAGTCGCCCACGGGGGACAGGGTCCACCGGGGAGCTGTTTTTT.

CDR3 in DNA: TGTGCCAGCAGCTTAAAGAGGGGAAGTTCACCCCTCCACTTT. Translated: CASSLKRGSSPLHF. The V call is TRBV7-6, the J call TRBJ1-6; tentatively, D is TRBD1 (5 bases). Germline V gene sequence: CDR1 SGHVS, CDR2 FNYEAQ. V gave up 2 bases and J gave up 9 bases, with 11 bases separating them. CDR3 length: 14 residues.

The rearrangement uses TRBV11-2 and TRBJ2-5; possibly TRBD1 or TRBD2 for D (5 bases each). CDR1 and CDR2 from the germline V gene are SGHAT and FQNNGV. CDR3 length: 14 amino acids. V was clipped by 5 bases and J by 4 bases, with 14 bases between them. The CDR3 protein is CASSPSPGRETQYF. CDR3 coding DNA: TGTGCCAGCAGCCCGTCCCCGGGACGAGAGACCCAGTACTTC.

The CDR3, as DNA: TGTGCCAGCAGTGAAGAGGGCAGGGGACAGGGGGCCACTGAAGCTTTCTTT. Its translation is CASSEEGRGQGATEAFF. The rearrangement uses TRBV2 and TRBJ1-1; 12 positions match TRBD1. Trimming at V came to 1 base and at J to 4 bases, leaving 7 bases not matched to a gene. CDR3 length: 17 residues. CDR1 SNHLY and CDR2 FYNNEI come from the germline V gene.

V is TRBV5-1 and J is TRBJ2-1, with 8 bases that match TRBD2. Trimming removed 5 bases from V and 8 bases from J; junction bases left unmatched: 0. The V gene's germline CDR1 is SGHRS and CDR2 YFSETQ. The CDR3 has 11 amino acids. CDR3 nucleotide sequence: TGCGCCAGCAGAGCGGGGGATGAGCAGTTCTTC. Protein product: CASRAGDEQFF.

This clone was seen a few times. This chain uses TRBV4-3 with TRBJ2-1; 9 bases match TRBD1. The germline V gene encodes CDR1 LGHNA and CDR2 YSLEER. J was trimmed by 1 base and V by 3 bases; bases with no gene match: 4. CDR3 length: 16 amino acids. The CDR3 region is CASSQEGQGSYNEQFF. In DNA form, the CDR3 reads TGCGCCAGCAGCCAGGAGGGACAGGGTTCCTACAATGAGCAGTTCTTC.

The rearrangement joins TRBV21-1 to TRBJ1-3; the table's D call TRBD1 went unverified against the DNA. TRBV21-1 represents a pseudogene. The CDR3 consists of 16 residues. The CDR3 reads CASSKTQGRSGNTIYF. In DNA form, the CDR3 reads TGTGCCAGCAGCAAAACGCAGGGCCGCTCTGGAAACACCATATATTTT.

CDR3 nucleotides: TGCGCCAGCAGCCAAGATCTAGGAAGGGGGGAGACCCAGTACTTC. The encoded protein is CASSQDLGRGETQYF. The chain couples TRBV4-3 to TRBJ2-5; D is perhaps TRBD1 (6 bases). Germline CDR1 LGHNA, CDR2 YSLEER. Trimming took off 0 bases at V and 5 bases at J, with 13 bases between the two ends. The CDR3 is 15 amino acids.

The chain uses TRBV4-1 and TRBJ2-6; the D gene is possibly TRBD2 (5 bases). This CDR3 is built from 19 residues. The V gene lost 4 bases and the J gene lost 1 base, with 20 bases spanning the gap. Per germline, CDR1 MGHRA and CDR2 YSYEKL. The CDR3 sequence: CASSPITAGFLSGANVLTF. In DNA form, the CDR3 reads TGCGCCAGCAGCCCCATCACGGCGGGTTTTTTATCTGGGGCCAACGTCCTGACTTTC.

The chain carries TRBV11-2 and TRBJ1-6; D may be TRBD1 (5 bases). The CDR3 spans 16 residues. Germline CDR1 SGHAT, CDR2 FQNNGV. V was clipped by 2 bases and J by 7 bases, with 15 bases between them. CDR3 sequence reads: CASSLLGDSGNSPLHF. The DNA of the CDR3 is TGTGCCAGCAGCTTACTGGGGGATTCGGGCAATTCACCCCTCCACTTT.

This chain joins TRBV7-9 and TRBJ2-2; TRBD1 agrees at 9 bases. Unmatched junction bases numbered 8, after V lost 4 bases and J lost 8 bases. The CDR3 has 15 amino acids. Germline V gives CDR1 SEHNR, CDR2 FQNEAQ (reference sequence). DNA of the CDR3: TGTGCCAGCAGCTCGGGACAGGGTTTGATTGGGGAGCTGTTTTTT. Translation: CASSSGQGLIGELFF.

The rearrangement joins TRBV19 to TRBJ2-7; D is uncertain. Germline V gene sequence: CDR1 LNHDA, CDR2 SQIVND (reference sequence). Trimming shortened V by 3 bases and J by 3 bases, and 12 bases separated the two germline ends. The length of the CDR3 is 14 residues. CDR3 sequence reads: CASSISPNFYEQYF. The CDR3, as DNA: TGTGCCAGTAGTATTAGTCCCAACTTCTACGAGCAGTACTTC.

This chain links TRBV9 with TRBJ2-3, with TRBD2 identical over 7 bases. Germline V gene sequence: CDR1 SGDLS, CDR2 YYNGEE. The CDR3 runs to 15 residues. Trimming took 7 bases from V and 0 from J; bases not matched to a gene: 8. The CDR3 protein is CASASGALSTDTQYF. CDR3 nucleotides: TGTGCCAGCGCAAGCGGGGCCCTTAGCACAGATACGCAGTATTTT.

The rearrangement links TRBV21-1 to TRBJ2-7; the table's D gene call, TRBD1, was not cross checked with the DNA. TRBV21-1 is flagged as a pseudogene. The length of the CDR3 is 15 residues. CDR3 DNA sequence: TGTGCCAGCGAGGGGGCATGGCAGGGGATGAACGAGCAGTACTTC. This sequence encodes CASEGAWQGMNEQYF.

This chain connects TRBV5-1 to TRBJ1-2, with 7 bases identical to TRBD1. The CDR3 spans 16 residues. CDR1 is SGHRS, CDR2 YFSETQ, per germline. Trimming took 4 bases from V and 4 from J; bases not matched to a gene: 13. The CDR3 DNA is TGCGCCAGCAGCCCCGGGACAGAAACCGACCTCTATGGCTACACCTTC. This codes for CASSPGTETDLYGYTF.

The V and J genes are TRBV5-8 and TRBJ2-1; 14 nucleotides agree with TRBD2. Germline CDR1 SGHTS, CDR2 YDEGEE. The CDR3 sequence is 16 residues long. Trimming cost V 0 bases and J 7 bases; bases outside gene matches: 3. CDR3 sequence: CASSLGTSGGLNEQFF. The CDR3 bases are TGTGCCAGCAGCTTGGGGACTAGCGGGGGGCTGAATGAGCAGTTCTTC.

This sequence joins TRBV7-9 and TRBJ2-7; unclear D gene. The V gene's germline CDR1 is SEHNR and CDR2 FQNEAQ (reference sequence). V was clipped by 1 base and J by 2 bases, with 9 bases between them. The CDR3 has 14 amino acids. The CDR3 DNA reads TGTGCCAGCAGCTTAGAAGGGTTTGCCTACGAGCAGTACTTC. Translated, it gives CASSLEGFAYEQYF.

This clone is a singleton in its sample. The rearrangement links TRBV7-9 to TRBJ2-5; 9 nucleotides align to TRBD1. The germline gives CDR1 SEHNR, CDR2 FQNEAQ (reference sequence). J was trimmed by 4 bases and V by 3 bases; bases with no gene match: 6. The CDR3 is 15 residues long. For the CDR3, the DNA is TGTGCCAGCAGCTTCCGGACAGGGGAGAGAGAGACCCAGTACTTC. This sequence encodes CASSFRTGERETQYF.

The genes are TRBV5-1 and TRBJ1-5, with 7 nucleotides matching TRBD1. The J segment lost 1 base and the V segment lost 3 bases, leaving 4 bases of the junction unmatched. Germline V gene data show CDR1 as SGHRS and CDR2 as YFSETQ. The CDR3 covers 15 residues. CDR3 protein: CASSWTTGSNQPQHF. CDR3 coding DNA: TGCGCCAGCAGCTGGACGACAGGGAGCAATCAGCCCCAGCATTTT.